The next 15 T cell receptor beta chains were all read from a single sample in a study of shared clonotypes between healthy human individuals. The repertoire was sequenced with immunoSEQ multiplex PCR; TCRdb's copy has only in-frame clones and lacks some. The sample carries about 1 million clones, around 74% recorded once. The sequenced material came from memory CD4+ T cells sorted from blood. Subset specified: CD45RA-negative fraction. The receptors stem from a man aged 18 to 29 in good health.

V and J are TRBV27 and TRBJ1-6; no firm D call. The CDR3 is made up of 12 amino acids. V shed 2 bases and J shed 16 bases, with 12 bases lying between them. CDR1 MNHEY and CDR2 SMNVEV come from the germline V gene (reference sequence). The CDR3 region is CASSLIGGLLHF. CDR3 nucleotides: TGTGCCAGCAGTTTAATTGGCGGCCTGCTCCACTTT.

The chain couples TRBV18 to TRBJ1-4; 10 bases line up with TRBD1. The germline V gene has CDR1 KGHSH and CDR2 LQKENI. The junction had 11 bases not matched to a gene; V was cut back by 2 bases and J by 5 bases. The CDR3 spans 18 residues. For the CDR3, the DNA is TGTGCCAGCTCACCAGTGACAGGGGGCAATCTGGGGAATGAAAAACTGTTTTTT. This translates into CASSPVTGGNLGNEKLFF.

The count of this clone is one. Other DNA sequences in this specimen translate into the identical CDR3. The chain recombines TRBV7-2 with TRBJ2-5, with D unresolved. The CDR3 is 13 amino acids. Germline loops: CDR1 SGHTA, CDR2 FQGNSA. V lost 0 bases, J lost 5 bases, and 7 bases lay in between. DNA for the CDR3: TGTGCCAGCAGCTTAGCGGACGGGGAGACCCAGTACTTC. Its translation: CASSLADGETQYF.

The chain joins TRBV30 to TRBJ2-2, with 10 positions matching TRBD1. Unmatched junction bases numbered 4, after V lost 8 bases and J lost 4 bases. CDR3 length: 13 amino acids. Germline V gene data show CDR1 as GTSNPN and CDR2 as SVGIG (reference sequence). In DNA form, the CDR3 reads TGTGCCAGCGGACAGGGGGGCACCGGGGAGCTGTTTTTT. Its translation is CASGQGGTGELFF.

The J gene is TRBJ1-2, the V gene TRBV7-2; 9 bases agree with TRBD1. CDR1 and CDR2 from the germline V gene are SGHTA and FQGNSA. The CDR3 is made up of 14 amino acids. V shed 3 bases, J shed 6 bases, and the junction held 5 bases outside the gene matches. The CDR3 is CASSFPDRGDGYTF. The DNA for the CDR3 is TGTGCCAGCAGCTTTCCAGACAGGGGGGATGGCTACACCTTC.

The genes are TRBV6-1 and TRBJ1-3; the D is unclear. Trimming shortened V by 6 bases and J by 6 bases, and 15 bases separated the two germline ends. The length of the CDR3 is 14 residues. Germline V lookup: CDR1 MNHNS, CDR2 SASEGT. The CDR3 DNA reads TGTGCCAGCAGGGTCCCCTCTGTCGAAAACACCATATATTTT. Amino acids: CASRVPSVENTIYF.

This clone turned up a few times. V and J are TRBV5-4 and TRBJ2-5; perhaps TRBD2 as D (5 bases). With 5 bases removed from V and 4 bases from J, the gap between germline ends came to 12 bases. The CDR3 sequence is 13 residues long. Germline V gives CDR1 SGHNT, CDR2 YYREEE (reference sequence). This CDR3 is CASRRTALETQYF. The CDR3 region has the DNA TGTGCCAGCAGACGGACTGCCCTAGAGACCCAGTACTTC.

J is TRBJ2-1 and V is TRBV5-5, with D perhaps matching TRBD2 (6 bases). The germline CDR1 and CDR2 sequences are SGHKS and YYEKEE (reference sequence). V was shortened by 7 bases and J by 6 bases, with 29 bases between the two germline ends. The CDR3 is 18 amino acids. This chain's CDR3 is CASDYGSVGRLAFNEQFF. As DNA, the CDR3 is TGTGCCAGCGACTACGGTTCGGTCGGGCGGCTAGCGTTCAATGAGCAGTTCTTC.

The chain carries TRBV6-6 and TRBJ2-5, with 7 bases lining up with TRBD1. V shed 5 bases and J 11 bases; nucleotides not matched to a gene: 14. The length of the CDR3 is 14 residues. Germline V CDR1 and CDR2: MNHNY, SVGAGI (reference sequence). The CDR3 sequence: CASSLDSTSRGQYF. The CDR3 region has the DNA TGTGCCAGCAGTCTGGACTCAACATCCAGGGGGCAGTACTTC.

This clone showed up just a few times. The V and J genes are TRBV6-1 and TRBJ2-1; TRBD2 aligns across 11 bases. CDR1 and CDR2 (germline): MNHNS, SASEGT. The CDR3 contains 15 residues. The junction had 5 bases not matched to a gene; V was cut back by 6 bases and J by 4 bases. CDR3 nucleotides: TGTGCCAGCAGGGAGGCTAGCGGGGGGTACAATGAGCAGTTCTTC. It translates to CASREASGGYNEQFF.

The chain uses TRBV2 and TRBJ2-7, with no clear D. Trimming shortened V by 6 bases and J by 2 bases, and 8 bases separated the two germline ends. Per the germline V gene, CDR1 is SNHLY and CDR2 is FYNNEI. This CDR3 spans 12 amino acids. The CDR3 sequence: CASRWMAYEQYF. The CDR3 DNA reads as TGTGCCAGCAGATGGATGGCCTACGAGCAGTACTTC.

The V and J genes are TRBV28 and TRBJ1-3; no clear D. Trimming removed 6 bases from V and 0 bases from J, with 12 bases in between. The CDR3 is 15 amino acids. Looked up from germline, CDR1 is MDHEN and CDR2 is SYDVKM. The CDR3 here is CASSQRRNSGNTIYF. DNA for the CDR3: TGTGCCAGCAGCCAACGCCGTAACTCTGGAAACACCATATATTTT.

This clone was seen many times. Distinct nucleotide sequences in the sample also encode this CDR3. This chain uses TRBV5-1 with TRBJ1-2; TRBD1 might be the D (6 bases). Per the germline V gene, CDR1 is SGHRS and CDR2 is YFSETQ. Trimming stripped 0 bases from V and 4 bases from J, with 10 bases between. The CDR3 length is 14 residues. The CDR3 nucleotides are TGCGCCAGCAGCTTGGCTCAGGGGTCCTATGGCTACACCTTC. This gives the protein CASSLAQGSYGYTF.

The chain carries TRBV6-4 and TRBJ2-3; D is uncertain. The CDR3 has 13 amino acids. V lost 0 bases to trimming and J lost 9 bases, with 10 bases between them. The germline V gene encodes CDR1 MRHNA and CDR2 SNTAGT. CDR3 in amino acids: CASSDSGGVTQYF. CDR3 bases: TGTGCCAGCAGTGACTCGGGTGGCGTGACGCAGTATTTT.

Comments on this clone: Other DNA sequences in the same sample also yield this CDR3. The genes are TRBV6-1 and TRBJ2-1, with TRBD2 matching over 9 bases. J was trimmed by 4 bases and V by 4 bases; bases with no gene match: 2. There are 14 residues in the CDR3. Looked up from germline, CDR1 is MNHNS and CDR2 is SASEGT. The CDR3, as DNA: TGTGCCAGCAGTGTTGCGGGGGGGTACAATGAGCAGTTCTTC. This sequence encodes CASSVAGGYNEQFF.